Listed below are T cell receptor beta chains from one sample, sequenced in a study of shared clonotypes between healthy human individuals. Method: immunoSEQ multiplex PCR; TCRdb's copy keeps in-frame clones and lacks some. The sample records 2.3 million or so clones, over 90% being singletons. Sequencing was done on a sample of naive CD4+ T cells from PBMCs. These receptors were obtained from a man aged 18 to 30 in good health. Some clones in this sample may be carry-over from other donors' samples. CDR3s include the opening cysteine and the closing phenylalanine or tryptophan. A D gene is named only where the DNA matches it firmly. The size entry is marked missing in some rows and otherwise reads once, few, many or a size class.

CDR3nt | CDR3aa | j_gene | d_gene | v_gene | abundance
TGTGCCAGCAGTAACAGGAGGGCAACTAATGAAAAACTGTTTTTT | CASSNRRATNEKLFF | TRBJ1-4 | - | TRBV27 | -
TGTGCCAGCTCAGTCATGAGGGAGGGCCGAGAGACCCAGTACTTC | CASSVMREGRETQYF | TRBJ2-5 | TRBD2 | TRBV18 | -
TGTGCCAGCTCACCACAAAGACAGGCCAACTATGGCTACACCTTC | CASSPQRQANYGYTF | TRBJ1-2 | - | TRBV18 | -
TGTGCCAGCAGCCCTCCGGGGTGGATGAACACTGAAGCTTTCTTT | CASSPPGWMNTEAFF | TRBJ1-1 | - | TRBV28 | -
TGTGCCAGCAGCAACGGGCATTATGGCTACACCTTC | CASSNGHYGYTF | TRBJ1-2 | - | TRBV7-9 | -
TGTGCCAGCAGCTTAATCCCCATCAGCCCCCAGCATTTT | CASSLIPISPQHF | TRBJ1-5 | - | TRBV7-3 | -
TGTGCCAGCTCACCTGTTAGTGTTCACCGGGAGACCCAGTACTTC | CASSPVSVHRETQYF | TRBJ2-5 | - | TRBV18 | -
TGTGCCAGCAGCTCGGGGGCCAACACTGAAGCTTTCTTT | CASSSGANTEAFF | TRBJ1-1 | - | TRBV5-6 | -
TGTGCCAGCAGCGCACCAACAAATCAGCCCCAGCATTTT | CASSAPTNQPQHF | TRBJ1-5 | - | TRBV9 | once
TGTGCCAGCAGTTACCGCGCAGGGGGGGGCACTGAAGCTTTCTTT | CASSYRAGGGTEAFF | TRBJ1-1 | TRBD1 | TRBV6-5 | -
TGTGCCAGCAGTCCAAGGGAGGGGCTCGAGCAGTACTTC | CASSPREGLEQYF | TRBJ2-7 | TRBD2 | TRBV27 | once
TGTGCCAGCAGCCGAGCCTGGGCAGGGGACTCCTACGAGCAGTACTTC | CASSRAWAGDSYEQYF | TRBJ2-7 | - | TRBV7-8 | -
TGTGCCAGCACCCCGACTGAGGGGGTCTCTGAAGCTTTCTTT | CASTPTEGVSEAFF | TRBJ1-1 | - | TRBV2 | few
TGTGCCAGCAGATGGGGGGGCAATCAGCCCCAGCATTTT | CASRWGGNQPQHF | TRBJ1-5 | - | TRBV28 | few
TGCAGCGTTGCCCCAGGGTTAAGTGAGCAGTTCTTC | CSVAPGLSEQFF | TRBJ2-1 | - | TRBV29-1 | -
TGTGCCAGCAGCTTGGGACTAGCTACGGAGACCCAGTACTTC | CASSLGLATETQYF | TRBJ2-5 | TRBD2 | TRBV7-2 | -
TGTGCCAGTAGTATCGGGACTAGCGGGAGTTACGAGCAGTACTTC | CASSIGTSGSYEQYF | TRBJ2-7 | TRBD2 | TRBV19 | -
TGTGCCTGGAGTACAGGAAAGACTGGAAACACCATATATTTT | CAWSTGKTGNTIYF | TRBJ1-3 | - | TRBV30 | -
TGTGCCAGCAGTGAAGGGGGTGGGTCCCCGTATGGCTACACCTTC | CASSEGGGSPYGYTF | TRBJ1-2 | - | TRBV6-1 | -
TGCAGTGCCGGGACCCCAGATACGCAGTATTTT | CSAGTPDTQYF | TRBJ2-3 | - | TRBV20-1 | -
TGTGCCAGCAGTCTCGGGACACCAACCACCGGGGAGCTGTTTTTT | CASSLGTPTTGELFF | TRBJ2-2 | - | TRBV28 | -
TGTGCCAGCAGTCGGGTGCGATGCTATGGCTACACCTTC | CASSRVRCYGYTF | TRBJ1-2 | - | TRBV6-4 | few
TGTGCCAGCAGCGTAGCCCTAGGGGGGACGGGCTACACCTTC | CASSVALGGTGYTF | TRBJ1-2 | - | TRBV9 | -
TGCGCCAGCAGTGGGACGGGTGTCTCTGGAAACACCATATATTTT | CASSGTGVSGNTIYF | TRBJ1-3 | - | TRBV10-2 | -
TGCGCCAGCAGACCAGGGAACGGATATGGCTACACCTTC | CASRPGNGYGYTF | TRBJ1-2 | - | TRBV10-2 | -
TGCAGCGTTGAAGATCCGGGACAACTCTATGGCTACACCTTC | CSVEDPGQLYGYTF | TRBJ1-2 | - | TRBV29-1 | -
TGTGCCAGCAGCCCGTTAGGTTACACTGAAGCTTTCTTT | CASSPLGYTEAFF | TRBJ1-1 | - | TRBV7-9 | few
TGTGCCAGCAGCCAAGAGGGGCAGCAATATAGCAATCAGCCCCAGCATTTT | CASSQEGQQYSNQPQHF | TRBJ1-5 | - | TRBV4-2 | few